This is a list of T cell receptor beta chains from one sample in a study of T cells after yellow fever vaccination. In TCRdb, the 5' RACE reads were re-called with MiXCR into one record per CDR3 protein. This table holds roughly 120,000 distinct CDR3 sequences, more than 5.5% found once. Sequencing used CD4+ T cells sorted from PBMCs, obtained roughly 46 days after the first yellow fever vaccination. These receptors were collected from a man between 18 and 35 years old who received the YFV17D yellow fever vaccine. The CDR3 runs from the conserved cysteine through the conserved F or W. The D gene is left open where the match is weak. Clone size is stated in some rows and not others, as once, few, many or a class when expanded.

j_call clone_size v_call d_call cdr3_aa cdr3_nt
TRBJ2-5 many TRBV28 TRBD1 CASRDRGRLETQYF TGTGCCAGCAGGGACAGGGGGCGGTTAGAGACCCAGTACTTC
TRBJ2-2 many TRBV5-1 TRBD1 CASSVGRDRATGELFF TGCGCCAGCAGCGTAGGCCGGGACAGGGCCACCGGGGAGCTGTTTTTT
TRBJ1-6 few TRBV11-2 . CASSRLRTEDSPLHF TGTGCCAGCAGCCGACTAAGGACAGAGGATTCACCCCTCCACTTT
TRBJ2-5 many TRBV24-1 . CATSDLETQYF TGTGCCACCAGTGATTTGGAGACCCAGTACTTC
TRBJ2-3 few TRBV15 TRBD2 CGTSPAGGLVGGDTQYF TGTGGAACTTCTCCAGCGGGGGGTCTTGTTGGGGGAGATACGCAGTATTTT
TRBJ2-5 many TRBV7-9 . CASSLEGPETQYF TGTGCCAGCAGCTTAGAAGGCCCGGAGACCCAGTACTTC
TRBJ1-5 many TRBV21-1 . CASSRVTDREDQPQHF TGTGCCAGCAGCAGGGTGACGGACAGGGAGGATCAGCCCCAGCATTTT
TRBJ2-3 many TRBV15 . CATSKKWDTQYF TGTGCCACCAGCAAGAAGTGGGATACGCAGTATTTT
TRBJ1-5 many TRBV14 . CASSQDGQQPQHF TGTGCCAGCAGCCAAGATGGGCAACAGCCCCAGCATTTT
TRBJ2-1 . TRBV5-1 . CASSLGLVYNEQFF TGCGCCAGCAGCTTGGGCCTAGTATACAATGAGCAGTTCTTC
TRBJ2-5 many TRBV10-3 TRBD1 CASKQGARGETQYF TGTGCCAGTAAACAGGGGGCGAGAGGAGAGACCCAGTACTTC
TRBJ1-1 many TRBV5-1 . CASSSGQSTMNTEAFF TGCGCCAGCAGCTCCGGACAGAGTACCATGAACACTGAAGCTTTCTTT
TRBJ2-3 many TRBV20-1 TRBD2 CSASPTSGVADTQYF TGCAGTGCTAGCCCGACTAGCGGGGTAGCAGATACGCAGTATTTT
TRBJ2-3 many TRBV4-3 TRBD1 CASSQEGHLGTGTDTQYF TGCGCCAGCAGCCAAGAAGGGCATTTGGGGACAGGGACAGATACGCAGTATTTT
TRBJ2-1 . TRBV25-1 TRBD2 CASSKGWELAGPNEQFF TGTGCCAGCAGTAAAGGGTGGGAGCTAGCGGGGCCCAATGAGCAGTTCTTC
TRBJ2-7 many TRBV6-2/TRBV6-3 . CASSYSRLSNEQYF TGTGCCAGCAGTTACTCGAGACTTTCGAACGAGCAGTACTTC
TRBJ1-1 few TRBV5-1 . CASSSNTGTTEAFF TGCGCCAGCAGCTCCAATACAGGGACCACTGAAGCTTTCTTT
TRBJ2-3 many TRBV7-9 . CASSFTRRTQYF TGTGCCAGCAGCTTTACGAGGCGTACGCAGTATTTT
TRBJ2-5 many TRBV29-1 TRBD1 CSVEATGLETQYF TGCAGCGTAGAAGCGACAGGGTTAGAGACCCAGTACTTC
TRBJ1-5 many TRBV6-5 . CASSYSEQGWIQPQHF TGTGCCAGCAGTTACTCTGAACAGGGATGGATACAGCCCCAGCATTTT
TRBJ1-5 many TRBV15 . CATSRGVGQPQHF TGTGCCACCAGCAGAGGGGTGGGTCAGCCCCAGCATTTT
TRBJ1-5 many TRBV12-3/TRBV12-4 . CASSLTGPNQPQHF TGTGCCAGCAGTTTAACAGGGCCCAATCAGCCCCAGCATTTT
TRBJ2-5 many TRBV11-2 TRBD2 CASSLERFRLAKETQYF TGTGCCAGCAGCTTAGAGCGGTTCCGACTAGCCAAGGAGACCCAGTACTTC
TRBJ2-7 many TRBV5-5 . CASSQTGTVYEQYF TGTGCCAGCAGCCAAACCGGGACGGTCTACGAGCAGTACTTC
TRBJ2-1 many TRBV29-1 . CSATAYNEQFF TGCAGCGCGACAGCCTACAATGAGCAGTTCTTC
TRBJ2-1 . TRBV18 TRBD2 CASSPYSGGYNEQFF TGTGCCAGCTCACCATATAGCGGGGGTTACAATGAGCAGTTCTTC
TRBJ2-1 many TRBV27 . CASSQLPLTTYNEQFF TGTGCCAGCAGTCAACTCCCGCTCACTACCTACAATGAGCAGTTCTTC
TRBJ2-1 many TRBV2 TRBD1 CASSWDRGREQFF TGTGCCAGCAGTTGGGACAGGGGACGAGAGCAGTTCTTC
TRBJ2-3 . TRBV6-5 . CASSWTGITDTQYF TGTGCCAGCAGTTGGACGGGGATCACAGATACGCAGTATTTT
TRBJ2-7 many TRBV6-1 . CASSPAGRTGSTQF TGTGCCAGCAGCCCCGCAGGCCGTACAGGAAGCACGCAGTTC
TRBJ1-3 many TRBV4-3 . CASSQDRGGTGNTIYF TGCGCCAGCAGCCAAGATCGAGGGGGGACTGGAAACACCATATATTTT
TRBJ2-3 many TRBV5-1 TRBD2 CASRLAGDTDTQYF TGCGCCAGCCGACTAGCGGGGGACACAGATACGCAGTATTTT
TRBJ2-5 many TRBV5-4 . CASSLVGASGETQYF TGTGCCAGCAGCTTGGTGGGGGCAAGCGGAGAGACCCAGTACTTC
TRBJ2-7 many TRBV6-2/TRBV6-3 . CASSYELVHEQYF TGTGCCAGCAGTTATGAGTTAGTCCACGAGCAGTACTTC
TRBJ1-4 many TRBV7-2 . CASSLAGSGYNEKLFF TGTGCCAGCAGCTTAGCGGGGTCAGGATATAATGAAAAACTGTTTTTT
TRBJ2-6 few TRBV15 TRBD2 CATSRGGSGANVLTF TGTGCCACCAGCAGAGGCGGGAGTGGGGCCAACGTCCTGACTTTC
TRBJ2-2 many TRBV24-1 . CATSPSRPNTGELFF TGTGCCACCAGTCCTTCCAGGCCGAACACCGGGGAGCTGTTTTTT
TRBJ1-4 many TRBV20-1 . CSARDSGSSEKLFF TGCAGTGCTAGAGATTCAGGGTCGAGTGAAAAACTGTTTTTT
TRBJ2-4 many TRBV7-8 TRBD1 CASSPRIGDRGNIQYF TGTGCCAGCAGCCCACGGATAGGGGACAGGGGAAACATTCAGTACTTC
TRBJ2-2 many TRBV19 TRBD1 CASSESGTANTGELFF TGTGCCAGTAGTGAGTCCGGGACAGCGAACACCGGGGAGCTGTTTTTT
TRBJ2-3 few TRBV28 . CASSMADTQYF TGTGCCAGCAGCATGGCGGATACGCAGTATTTT
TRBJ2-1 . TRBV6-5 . CASSYPRLGVDYNEQFF TGTGCCAGCAGTTATCCTCGTTTGGGCGTTGACTACAATGAGCAGTTCTTC
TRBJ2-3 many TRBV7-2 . CASTHMGGGTADTQYF TGTGCCAGCACCCACATGGGTGGCGGAACGGCAGATACGCAGTATTTT
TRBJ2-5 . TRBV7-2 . CATCPRRAGETQYF TGTGCCACCTGCCCCCGGCGGGCGGGAGAGACCCAGTACTTC
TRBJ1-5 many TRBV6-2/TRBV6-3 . CASSYDSNQPQHF TGTGCCAGCAGTTACGACAGCAATCAGCCCCAGCATTTT
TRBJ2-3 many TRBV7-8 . CASRGRGTNTQYF TGTGCCAGCAGGGGGCGGGGTACAAATACGCAGTATTTT
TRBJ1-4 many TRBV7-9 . CASSLRASDNEKLFF TGTGCCAGCAGCTTAAGGGCTTCGGATAATGAAAAACTGTTTTTT
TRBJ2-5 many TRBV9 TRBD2 CASSVSAGGPGETQYF TGTGCCAGCAGCGTGTCTGCGGGGGGGCCGGGGGAGACCCAGTACTTC
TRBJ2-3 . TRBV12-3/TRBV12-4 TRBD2 CASNLAGVAQYF TGTGCCAGCAATCTAGCGGGGGTCGCGCAGTATTTT
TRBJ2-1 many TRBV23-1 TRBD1 CASRSGTGCYNEQFF TGCGCCAGCAGATCAGGGACAGGATGCTACAATGAGCAGTTCTTC
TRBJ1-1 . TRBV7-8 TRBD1 CASSLNVGQGVRTEAFF TGTGCCAGCAGCTTAAATGTCGGACAGGGTGTACGCACTGAAGCTTTCTTT
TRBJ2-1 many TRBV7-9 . CASSSWNEQFF TGTGCCAGCAGCTCTTGGAATGAGCAGTTCTTC
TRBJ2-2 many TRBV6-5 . CASSYSGRGTGELFF TGTGCCAGCAGTTACTCCGGCAGGGGCACCGGGGAGCTGTTTTTT
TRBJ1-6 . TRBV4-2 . CASTPISGGIDSPLHF TGTGCCAGCACCCCAATTTCGGGGGGCATAGATTCACCCCTCCACTTT
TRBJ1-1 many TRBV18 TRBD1 CASSPQTGGAYDTEAFF TGTGCCAGCTCACCCCAAACAGGGGGCGCGTATGACACTGAAGCTTTCTTT